This T cell receptor (beta chain) was captured by sequencing in a study of STAT5B mutations in CD4+ large granular lymphocyte leukemia. Findings and limits, study-wide: TRBV06-family usage was enriched in top patient clones (8/27) versus controls (2/35).

Points on this clone: Antigen unknown.

Method: immunoSEQ multiplex PCR; TCRdb's copy keeps in-frame clones and lacks some. Here the sample spans around 50,000 clones, approximately 84% being singletons. J gave up 3 bases and V 5 bases, and 7 bases lay outside the gene matches. The germline CDR1 and CDR2 sequences are GTSNPN and SVGIG (reference sequence). This CDR3 is built from 14 residues. Sample: CD4+ T cells from blood buffy coats. V gene TRBV30 combines with J gene TRBJ1-1; 9 positions match TRBD1. The receptor was derived from a human donor in good health. In DNA, the CDR3 is TGTGCCTGGGGGACAGGGATCTCATACACTGAAGCTTTCTTT. This translates into CAWGTGISYTEAFF.